This TCR beta chain appears in the sequencing data of a study of blood T cell repertoires in COVID-19. Study details: Material from acute and convalescent COVID-19 was sourced from the United States, Italy and Spain.

The assay was immunoSEQ multiplex PCR, and TCRdb's table has in-frame clones only and misses some. This sample has 70,000 or so clones, with over 60% found just once. Per the germline V gene, CDR1 is LGHDT and CDR2 is YNNKEL (reference sequence). Trimming cost V 3 bases and J 4 bases, with 15 bases left between them. The CDR3 loop spans 16 amino acids. The TCR sequence derives from a man in his sixties with COVID-19, enrolled during active disease. The chain employs TRBV3-1 (or the pseudogene TRBV3-2) and TRBJ1-4; weak D call: TRBD1 (6 bases). The sample consisted of peripheral blood. Written as DNA, the CDR3 is TGTGCCAGCAGCCAGGGGGCCGTGGCGCTTAATGAAAAACTGTTTTTT. As protein: CASSQGAVALNEKLFF.